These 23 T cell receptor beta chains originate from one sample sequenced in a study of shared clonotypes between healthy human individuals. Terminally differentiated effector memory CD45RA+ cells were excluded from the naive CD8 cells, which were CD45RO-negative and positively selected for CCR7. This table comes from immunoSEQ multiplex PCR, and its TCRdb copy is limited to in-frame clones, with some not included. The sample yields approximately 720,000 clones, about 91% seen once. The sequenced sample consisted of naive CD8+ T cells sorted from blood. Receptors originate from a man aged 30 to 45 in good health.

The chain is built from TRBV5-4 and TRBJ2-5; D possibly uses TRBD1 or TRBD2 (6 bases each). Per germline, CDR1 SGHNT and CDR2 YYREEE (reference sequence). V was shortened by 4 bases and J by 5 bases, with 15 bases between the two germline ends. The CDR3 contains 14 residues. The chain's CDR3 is CASSLPGGGETQYF. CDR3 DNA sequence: TGTGCCAGCAGCCTCCCCGGGGGCGGGGAGACCCAGTACTTC. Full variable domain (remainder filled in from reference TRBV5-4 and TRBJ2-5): ETGVTQSPTHLIKTRGQQVTLRCSSQSGHNTVSWYQQALGQGPQFIFQYYREEENGRGNFPPRFSGLQFPNYSSELNVNALELDDSALYLCASSLPGGGETQYFGPGTRLLVL.

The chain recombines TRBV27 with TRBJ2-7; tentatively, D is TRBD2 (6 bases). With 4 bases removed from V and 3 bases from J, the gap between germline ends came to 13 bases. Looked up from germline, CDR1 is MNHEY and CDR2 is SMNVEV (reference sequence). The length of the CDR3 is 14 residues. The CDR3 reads CASSYGGTGYEQYF. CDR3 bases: TGTGCCAGCAGTTATGGGGGGACGGGCTACGAGCAGTACTTC.

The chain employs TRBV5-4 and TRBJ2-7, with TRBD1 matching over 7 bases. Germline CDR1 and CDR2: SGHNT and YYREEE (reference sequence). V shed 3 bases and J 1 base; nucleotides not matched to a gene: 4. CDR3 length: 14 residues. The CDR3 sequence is CASSSTGQSYEQYF. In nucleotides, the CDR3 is TGTGCCAGCAGCTCAACGGGACAGTCCTACGAGCAGTACTTC.

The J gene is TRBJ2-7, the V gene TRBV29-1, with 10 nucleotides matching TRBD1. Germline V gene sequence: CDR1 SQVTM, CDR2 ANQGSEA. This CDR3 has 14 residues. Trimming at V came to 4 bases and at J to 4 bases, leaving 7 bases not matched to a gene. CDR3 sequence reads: CSVARQGAGYEQYF. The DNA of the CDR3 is TGCAGCGTTGCAAGACAGGGGGCGGGTTACGAGCAGTACTTC.

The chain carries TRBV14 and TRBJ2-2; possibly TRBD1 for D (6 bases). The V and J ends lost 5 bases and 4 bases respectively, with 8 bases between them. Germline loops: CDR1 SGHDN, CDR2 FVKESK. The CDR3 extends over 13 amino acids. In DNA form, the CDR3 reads TGTGCCAGCAGCTGGGGGCGCACCGGGGAGCTGTTTTTT. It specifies CASSWGRTGELFF.

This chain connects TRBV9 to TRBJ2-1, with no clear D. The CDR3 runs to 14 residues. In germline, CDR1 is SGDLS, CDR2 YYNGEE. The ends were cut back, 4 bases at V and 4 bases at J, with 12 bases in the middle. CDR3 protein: CASSPRRTYNEQFF. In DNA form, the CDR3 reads TGTGCCAGCAGCCCGCGGAGAACGTACAATGAGCAGTTCTTC.

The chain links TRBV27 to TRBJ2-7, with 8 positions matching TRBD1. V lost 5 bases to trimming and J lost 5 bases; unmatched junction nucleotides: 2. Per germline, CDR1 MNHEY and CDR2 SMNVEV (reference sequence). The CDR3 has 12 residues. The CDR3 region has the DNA TGTGCCAGCAGTCTGACAGGGGACGAGCAGTACTTC. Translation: CASSLTGDEQYF.

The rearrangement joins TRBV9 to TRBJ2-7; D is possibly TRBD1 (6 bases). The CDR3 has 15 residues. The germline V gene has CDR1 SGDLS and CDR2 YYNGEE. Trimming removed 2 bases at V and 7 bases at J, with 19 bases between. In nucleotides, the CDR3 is TGTGCCAGCAGCGTCCGAGGGGACAAGGCAGGAGAGCAGTACTTC. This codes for CASSVRGDKAGEQYF.

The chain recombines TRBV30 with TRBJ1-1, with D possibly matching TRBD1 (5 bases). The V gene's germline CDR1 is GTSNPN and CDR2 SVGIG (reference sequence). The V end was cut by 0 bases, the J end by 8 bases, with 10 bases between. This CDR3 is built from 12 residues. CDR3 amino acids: CAWSVVGAEAFF. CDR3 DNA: TGTGCCTGGAGTGTGGTTGGGGCCGAAGCTTTCTTT.

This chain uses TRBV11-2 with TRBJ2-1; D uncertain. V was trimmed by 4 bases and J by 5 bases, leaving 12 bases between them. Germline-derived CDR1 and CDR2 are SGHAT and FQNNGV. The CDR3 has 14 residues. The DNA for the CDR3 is TGTGCCAGCAGCTCGCGTCACGACAACAATGAGCAGTTCTTC. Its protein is CASSSRHDNNEQFF.

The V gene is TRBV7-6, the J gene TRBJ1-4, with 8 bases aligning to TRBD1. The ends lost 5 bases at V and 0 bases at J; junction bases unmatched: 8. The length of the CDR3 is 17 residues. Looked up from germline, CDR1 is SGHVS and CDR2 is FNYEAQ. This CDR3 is CASSNRGQGATNEKLFF. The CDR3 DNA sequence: TGTGCCAGCAGCAACAGAGGACAGGGTGCAACTAATGAAAAACTGTTTTTT.

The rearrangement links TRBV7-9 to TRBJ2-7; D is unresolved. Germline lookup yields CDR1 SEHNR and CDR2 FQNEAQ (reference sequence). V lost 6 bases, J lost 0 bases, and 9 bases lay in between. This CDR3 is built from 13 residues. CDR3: CASSRNPSYEQYF. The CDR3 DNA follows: TGTGCCAGCAGTCGGAATCCCTCCTACGAGCAGTACTTC.

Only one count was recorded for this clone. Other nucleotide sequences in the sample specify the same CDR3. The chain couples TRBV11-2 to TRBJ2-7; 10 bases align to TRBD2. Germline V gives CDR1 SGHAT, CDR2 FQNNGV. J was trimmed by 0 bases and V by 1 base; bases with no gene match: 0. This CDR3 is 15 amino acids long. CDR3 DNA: TGTGCCAGCAGCTTAGGGACTAGCGGCTCCTACGAGCAGTACTTC. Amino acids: CASSLGTSGSYEQYF.

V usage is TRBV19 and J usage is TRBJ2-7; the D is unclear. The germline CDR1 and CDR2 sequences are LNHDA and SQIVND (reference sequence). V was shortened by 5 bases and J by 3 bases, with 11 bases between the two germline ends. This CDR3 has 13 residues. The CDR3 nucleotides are TGTGCCAGTAGTCCCCAGACCAGCTACGAGCAGTACTTC. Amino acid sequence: CASSPQTSYEQYF.

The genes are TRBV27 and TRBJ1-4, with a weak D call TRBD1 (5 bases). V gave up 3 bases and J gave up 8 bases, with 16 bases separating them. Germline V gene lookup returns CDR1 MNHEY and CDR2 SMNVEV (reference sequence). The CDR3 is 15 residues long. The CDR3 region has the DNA TGTGCCAGCAGTTTGGACCCTGGGGGGGGAGAAAAACTGTTTTTT. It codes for CASSLDPGGGEKLFF.

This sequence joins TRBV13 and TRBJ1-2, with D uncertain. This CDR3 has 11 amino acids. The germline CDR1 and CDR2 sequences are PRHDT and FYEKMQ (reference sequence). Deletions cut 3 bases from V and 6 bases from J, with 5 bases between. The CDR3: CASSFLDGYTF. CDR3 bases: TGTGCCAGCAGCTTTTTGGATGGCTACACCTTC.

DNA for the CDR3: TGTGCCAGCAGTGAAATTCGGAGCTCCTACAATGAGCAGTTCTTC. This sequence encodes CASSEIRSSYNEQFF. The chain uses TRBV25-1 and TRBJ2-1; D call uncertain. The CDR3 is made up of 15 amino acids. The germline V gene has CDR1 MGHDK and CDR2 SYGVNS. The V end was cut by 2 bases, the J end by 0 bases, with 8 bases between.

Here the CDR3 reads CASSYRRDRGNEQFF. The DNA of the CDR3 is TGTGCCAGCAGTTACCGCCGGGACAGGGGCAATGAGCAGTTCTTC. The V call is TRBV6-6, the J call TRBJ2-1; 10 positions match TRBD1. The junction had 4 bases not matched to a gene; V was cut back by 2 bases and J by 6 bases. The CDR3 is 15 residues long. Germline assignment: CDR1 MNHNY and CDR2 SVGAGI (reference sequence).

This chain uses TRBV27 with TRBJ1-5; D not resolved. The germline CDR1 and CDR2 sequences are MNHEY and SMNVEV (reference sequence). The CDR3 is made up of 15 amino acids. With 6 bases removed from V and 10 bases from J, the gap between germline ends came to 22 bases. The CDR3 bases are TGTGCCAGCAGCCTTAAAAAGCGAGGCTGTCGTCCCCAGCATTTT. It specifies CASSLKKRGCRPQHF.

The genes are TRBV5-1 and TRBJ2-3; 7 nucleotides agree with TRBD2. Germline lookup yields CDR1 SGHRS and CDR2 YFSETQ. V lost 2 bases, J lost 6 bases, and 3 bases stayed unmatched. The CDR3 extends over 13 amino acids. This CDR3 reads CASSFGREDTQYF. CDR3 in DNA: TGCGCCAGCAGCTTTGGGCGGGAGGATACGCAGTATTTT.

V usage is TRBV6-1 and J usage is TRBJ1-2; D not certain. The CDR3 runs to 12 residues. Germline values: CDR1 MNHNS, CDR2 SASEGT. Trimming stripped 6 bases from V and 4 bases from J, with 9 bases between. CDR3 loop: CASSLRGYGYTF. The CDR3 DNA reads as TGTGCCAGCAGCCTCCGGGGCTATGGCTACACCTTC.

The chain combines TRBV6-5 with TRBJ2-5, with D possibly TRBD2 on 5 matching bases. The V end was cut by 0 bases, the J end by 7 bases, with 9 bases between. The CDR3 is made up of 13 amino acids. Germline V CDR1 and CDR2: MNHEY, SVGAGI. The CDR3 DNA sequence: TGTGCCAGCAGTTACTCGTCTGGAGGGACCCAGTACTTC. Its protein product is CASSYSSGGTQYF.

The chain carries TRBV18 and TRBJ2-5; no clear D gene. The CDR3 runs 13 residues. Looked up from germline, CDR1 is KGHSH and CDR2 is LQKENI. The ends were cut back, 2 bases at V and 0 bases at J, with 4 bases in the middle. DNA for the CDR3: TGTGCCAGCTCACCAAAGTACCAAGAGACCCAGTACTTC. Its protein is CASSPKYQETQYF.